This TCR beta chain derives from a study of CD8 T cells in Susac syndrome. About the study: Among the Susac syndrome patients who underwent sequencing, about 6 had clinically active disease, while about eight of them were in remission.

Roughly 0.5 to 1 ug RNA was reverse transcribed with random hexamers. It was immunoSEQ multiplex PCR that amplified TCR beta CDR3 across 54 Vbeta and 13 Jbeta. Via MiXCR, TCRdb re-called the immunoSEQ multiplex PCR reads, giving one row per CDR3 protein. In the table there are some 120,000 distinct CDR3 sequences, around 94% of which are singletons. The CDR3 runs to 15 residues. Trimming left V 0 bases short and J 3 bases short, with 11 bases between. Looked up from germline, CDR1 is DFQATT and CDR2 is SNEGSKA (reference sequence). Sequencing of TCR beta was undertaken in CD8+ and CD4+ T cells derived from blood.

The sequenced material came from CD8+ T cells from PBMCs. The sequence was collected from a human donor with Susac syndrome. The chain employs TRBV20-1 and TRBJ2-2; D possibly corresponds to TRBD2 (5 bases). CDR3 in DNA: TGCAGTGCTAGAGATGCGGGCCGAGACACCGGGGAGCTGTTTTTT. Translation: CSARDAGRDTGELFF.